This T cell receptor beta chain stems from a study of T cells in Graves' hyperthyroidism and ophthalmopathy. Background on the study: Sampling of peripheral blood happened at initial diagnosis, prior to any treatment.

A remark on this clonotype: Its antigen is not identified.

Researchers took RNA transcripts and amplified the TCR beta CDR3 regions from them. HTBI primers were employed in a first-round RT-PCR of the TCR CDR3. TCRdb analysed the multiplex PCR reads with MiXCR anew, one entry per CDR3 protein. The sample has 250,000 to 300,000 distinct CDR3 sequences, roughly an eighth seen once. Germline CDR1 is SGHKS and CDR2 is YYEKEE (reference sequence). There are 15 residues in the CDR3. The V end lost 3 bases, the J end lost 2 bases, and 12 bases lay between the germline ends. Across 18 months, stable Graves' hyperthyroidism was marked by no progression to ophthalmopathy. Study-wide results and caveats: Most thyroid-expanded clonotypes above 0.001 were also found in blood.

Sequencing input: blood. The rearrangement uses TRBV5-5 and TRBJ1-5; D is possibly TRBD1 (5 bases). The TCR was taken from a woman between 40 and 50 years old with Graves' hyperthyroidism. The CDR3 DNA reads TGTGCCAGCAGCTCCAACAGAGGGGGCAATCAGCCCCAGCATTTT. Its protein is CASSSNRGGNQPQHF.